This T cell receptor beta chain originates from a study of blood T cell repertoires in COVID-19. Study-level background: Acute and convalescent COVID-19 specimens originated in the United States, Italy and Spain.

Germline V CDR1 and CDR2: MNHEY, SVGAGI. V was pared by 7 bases and J by 2 bases, with 14 bases between. The CDR3 contains 14 residues. Study processing details: Nucleated cell number was recorded as an estimate derived from reference gene primer amplification. Repertoires were generated with immunoSEQ multiplex PCR, while TCRdb's copy carries only in-frame clones and drops some. Clonal size and the V and J genes are those of that table, whereas D and trimming came from the DNA. The sample yields 450,000 to 500,000 clones, 80% to 90% seen once. The chain employs TRBV6-5 and TRBJ1-2; D remains unclear. The sequenced material came from peripheral blood. The sequence was collected from a human donor in a cohort sampled during active COVID-19. CDR3 sequence: CASTKTNQNYGYTF. The CDR3 nucleotides read TGTGCCAGCACCAAAACTAACCAAAACTATGGCTACACCTTC.